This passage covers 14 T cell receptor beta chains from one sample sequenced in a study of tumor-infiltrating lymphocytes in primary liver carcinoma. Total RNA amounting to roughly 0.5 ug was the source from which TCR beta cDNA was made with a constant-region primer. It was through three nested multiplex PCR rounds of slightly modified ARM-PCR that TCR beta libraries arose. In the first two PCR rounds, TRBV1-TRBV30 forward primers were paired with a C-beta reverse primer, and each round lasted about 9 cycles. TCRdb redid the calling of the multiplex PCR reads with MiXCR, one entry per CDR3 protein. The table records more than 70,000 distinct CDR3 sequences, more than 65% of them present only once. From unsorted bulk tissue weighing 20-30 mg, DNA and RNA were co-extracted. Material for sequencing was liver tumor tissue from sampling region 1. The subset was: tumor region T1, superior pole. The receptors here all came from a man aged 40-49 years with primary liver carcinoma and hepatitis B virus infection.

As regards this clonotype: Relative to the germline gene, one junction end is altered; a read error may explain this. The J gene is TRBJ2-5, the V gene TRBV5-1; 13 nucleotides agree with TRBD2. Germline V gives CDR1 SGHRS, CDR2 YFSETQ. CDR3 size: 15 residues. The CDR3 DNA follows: TGCGCCAGCAGCACAGGGACTAGCGGGACGGAGACCCAATACTTC. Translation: CASSTGTSGTETQYF. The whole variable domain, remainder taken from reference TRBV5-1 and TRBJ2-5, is KAGVTQTPRYLIKTRGQQVTLSCSPISGHRSVSWYQQTPGQGLQFLFEYFSETQRNKGNFPGRFSGRQFSNSRSEMNVSTLELGDSALYLCASSTGTSGTETQYFGPGTRLLVL.

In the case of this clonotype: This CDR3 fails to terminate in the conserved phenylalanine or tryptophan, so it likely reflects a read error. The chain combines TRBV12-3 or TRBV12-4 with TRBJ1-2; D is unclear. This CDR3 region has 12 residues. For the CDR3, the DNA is TGTGCCAACAGTTCGGAGAACTATGGCTACACCTAC. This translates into CANSSENYGYTY.

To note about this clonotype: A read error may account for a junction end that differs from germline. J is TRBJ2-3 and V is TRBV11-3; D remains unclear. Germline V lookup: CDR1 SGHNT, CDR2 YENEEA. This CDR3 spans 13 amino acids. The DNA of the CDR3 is TGTACCAGCAGCTTCGGAGCTGCAGATACGCAGTATTTT. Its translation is CTSSFGAADTQYF.

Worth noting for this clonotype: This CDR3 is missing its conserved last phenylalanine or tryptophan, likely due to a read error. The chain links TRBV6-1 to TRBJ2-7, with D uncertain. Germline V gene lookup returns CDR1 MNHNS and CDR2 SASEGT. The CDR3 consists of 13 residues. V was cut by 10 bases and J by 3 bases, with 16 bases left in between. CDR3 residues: CAKSEWVFYEQYL. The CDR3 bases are TGTGCCAAGAGTGAATGGGTTTTCTACGAGCAGTACTTA.

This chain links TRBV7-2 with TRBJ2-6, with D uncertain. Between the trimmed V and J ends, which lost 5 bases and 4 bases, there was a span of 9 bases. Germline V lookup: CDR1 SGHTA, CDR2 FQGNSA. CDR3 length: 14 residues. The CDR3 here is CASSLFGGANVLTF. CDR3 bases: TGTGCCAGCAGCCTGTTTGGGGGGGCCAACGTCCTGACTTTC. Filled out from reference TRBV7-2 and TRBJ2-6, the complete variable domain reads GAGVSQSPSNKVTEKGKDVELRCDPISGHTALYWYRQSLGQGLEFLIYFQGNSAPDKSGLPSDRFSAERTGGSVSTLTIQRTQQEDSAVYLCASSLFGGANVLTFGAGSRLTVL.

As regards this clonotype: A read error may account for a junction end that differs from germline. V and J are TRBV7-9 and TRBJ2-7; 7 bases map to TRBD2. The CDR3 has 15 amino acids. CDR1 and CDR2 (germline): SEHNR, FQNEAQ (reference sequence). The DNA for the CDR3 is TGTGCCAGCAGCTTCCACGGCGGGGGTACCTACGAGCAGTGCTTC. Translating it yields CASSFHGGGTYEQCF.

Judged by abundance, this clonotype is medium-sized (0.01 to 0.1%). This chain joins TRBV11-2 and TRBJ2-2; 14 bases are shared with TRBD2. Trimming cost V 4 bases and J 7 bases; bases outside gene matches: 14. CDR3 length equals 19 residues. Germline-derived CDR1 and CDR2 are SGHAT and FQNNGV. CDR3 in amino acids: CASSSTTSGRADLHGELFF. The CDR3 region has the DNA TGTGCCAGCAGCTCGACGACTAGCGGGAGGGCCGACTTACACGGGGAGCTGTTTTTT.

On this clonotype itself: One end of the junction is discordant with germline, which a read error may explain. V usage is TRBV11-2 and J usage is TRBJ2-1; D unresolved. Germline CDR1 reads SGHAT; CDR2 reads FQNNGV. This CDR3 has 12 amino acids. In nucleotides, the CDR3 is TGTGCCAGTAGCTTCATAGGATATGAGCAGTCCTTC. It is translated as CASSFIGYEQSF.

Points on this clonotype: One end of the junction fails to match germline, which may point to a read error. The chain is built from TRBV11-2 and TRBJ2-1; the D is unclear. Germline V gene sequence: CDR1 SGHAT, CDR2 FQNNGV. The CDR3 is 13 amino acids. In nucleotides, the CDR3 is TGTGCCAGCAGCTTAAATGATGCCTACGAGAAGTCCTTC. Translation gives CASSLNDAYEKSF.

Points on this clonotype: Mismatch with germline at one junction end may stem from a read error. The CDR3 region is CPSRETSGAGIQYF. CDR3 DNA sequence: TGCCCCAGCAGAGAGACCAGCGGGGCGGGGATCCAGTACTTC. The rearrangement links TRBV10-2 to TRBJ2-5, with 7 positions matching TRBD2. Germline CDR1 reads WSHSY; CDR2 reads SAAADI. CDR3 length: 14 residues.

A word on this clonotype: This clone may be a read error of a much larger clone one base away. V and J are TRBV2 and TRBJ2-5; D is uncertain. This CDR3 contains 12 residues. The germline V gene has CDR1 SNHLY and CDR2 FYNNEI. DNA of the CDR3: TGTGCCAGCAATGAAGTAGGAGAGACCCAGTACTTC. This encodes CASNEVGETQYF.

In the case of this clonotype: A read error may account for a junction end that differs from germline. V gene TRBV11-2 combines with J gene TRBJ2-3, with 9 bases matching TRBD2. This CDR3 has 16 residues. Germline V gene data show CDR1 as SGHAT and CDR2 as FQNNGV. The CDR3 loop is CASRPPTSGSIDRQYF. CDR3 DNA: TGTGCCAGCAGGCCCCCGACTAGCGGCAGCATAGATAGGCAGTATTTT.

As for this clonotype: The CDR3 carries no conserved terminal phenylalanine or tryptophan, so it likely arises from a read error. The CDR3 region has the DNA TGCAGCGTTGAAAGAACTGGCGGGGGGAATGAGCAGTTCTTA. It yields the protein CSVERTGGGNEQFL. The chain carries TRBV29-1 and TRBJ2-1, with 8 bases that match TRBD2. The CDR3 contains 14 residues. With 2 bases clipped from V and 7 bases from J, the junction kept 7 bases outside the gene matches. Germline V CDR1 and CDR2: SQVTM, ANQGSEA.

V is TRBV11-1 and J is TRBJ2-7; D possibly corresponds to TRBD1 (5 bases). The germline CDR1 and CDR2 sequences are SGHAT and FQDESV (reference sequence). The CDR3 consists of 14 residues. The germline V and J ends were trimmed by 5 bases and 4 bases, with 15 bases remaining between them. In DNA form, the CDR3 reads TGTGCCAGCAGCGCGGACAAGGGGCTGTACGAGCAGTACTTC. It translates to CASSADKGLYEQYF.